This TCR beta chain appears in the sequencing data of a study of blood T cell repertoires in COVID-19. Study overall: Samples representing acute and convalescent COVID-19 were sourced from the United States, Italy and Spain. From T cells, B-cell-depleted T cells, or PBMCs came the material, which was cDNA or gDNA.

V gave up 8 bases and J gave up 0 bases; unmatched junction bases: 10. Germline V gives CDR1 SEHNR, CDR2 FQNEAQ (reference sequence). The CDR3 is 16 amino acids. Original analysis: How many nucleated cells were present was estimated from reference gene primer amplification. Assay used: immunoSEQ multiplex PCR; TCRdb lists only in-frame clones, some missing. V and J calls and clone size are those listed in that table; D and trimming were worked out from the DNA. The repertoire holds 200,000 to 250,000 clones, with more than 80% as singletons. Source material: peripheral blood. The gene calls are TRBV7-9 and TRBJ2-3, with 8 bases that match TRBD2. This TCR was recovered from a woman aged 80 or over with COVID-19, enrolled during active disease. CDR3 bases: TGTGCCAGCCCAGCCGGGGGGGGTAGTAGCACAGATACGCAGTATTTT. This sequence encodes CASPAGGGSSTDTQYF. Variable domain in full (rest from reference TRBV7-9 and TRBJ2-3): DTGVSQNPRHKITKRGQNVTFRCDPISEHNRLYWYRQTLGQGPEFLTYFQNEAQLEKSRLLSDRFSAERPKGSFSTLEIQRTEQGDSAMYLCASPAGGGSSTDTQYFGPGTRLTVL.